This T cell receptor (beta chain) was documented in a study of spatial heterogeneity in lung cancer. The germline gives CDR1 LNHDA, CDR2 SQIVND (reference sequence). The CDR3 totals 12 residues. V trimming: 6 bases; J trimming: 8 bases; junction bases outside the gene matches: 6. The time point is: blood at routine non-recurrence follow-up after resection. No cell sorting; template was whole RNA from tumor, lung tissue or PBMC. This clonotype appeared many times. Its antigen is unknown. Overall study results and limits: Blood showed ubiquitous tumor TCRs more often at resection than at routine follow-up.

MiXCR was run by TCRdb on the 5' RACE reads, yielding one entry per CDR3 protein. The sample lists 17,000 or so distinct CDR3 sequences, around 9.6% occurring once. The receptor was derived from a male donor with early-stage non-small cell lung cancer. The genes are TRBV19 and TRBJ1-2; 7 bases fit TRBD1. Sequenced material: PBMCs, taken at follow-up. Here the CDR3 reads CASSQGVYGYTF. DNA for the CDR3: TGTGCCAGTAGCCAGGGGGTGTACGGCTACACCTTC.